The 18 T cell receptor beta chains presented below share a single source sample, sequenced in a study of blood T cell repertoires in COVID-19. Sequencing was performed with immunoSEQ multiplex PCR; in TCRdb, only in-frame clones are kept and a portion is missing. The sample consists of approximately 180,000 clones, roughly 85% of them appearing once. The sample was peripheral blood. These receptors all come from a woman aged 70 to 79 with acute or convalescent COVID-19.

The J gene is TRBJ1-1, the V gene TRBV3-1 (or the pseudogene TRBV3-2); D is perhaps TRBD1 (5 bases). Trimming removed 2 bases from V and 6 bases from J, with 10 bases in between. CDR3 length: 13 amino acids. The germline gives CDR1 LGHDT, CDR2 YNNKEL (reference sequence). The chain's CDR3 is CASSQQGLSEAFF. The CDR3 DNA follows: TGTGCCAGCAGCCAACAGGGTCTGTCTGAAGCTTTCTTT.

This clone appeared once. The chain recombines TRBV3-1 (or the pseudogene TRBV3-2) with TRBJ2-5, with 12 positions matching TRBD2. The junction had 15 bases not matched to a gene; V was cut back by 5 bases and J by 2 bases. This CDR3 spans 19 amino acids. Germline-derived CDR1 and CDR2 are LGHDT and YNNKEL (reference sequence). DNA of the CDR3: TGTGCCAGCAGCTCTACTAGCGGGAGGCCCATCGGAGTACAAGAGACCCAGTACTTC. This codes for CASSSTSGRPIGVQETQYF.

This chain connects TRBV6-2 or TRBV6-3 to TRBJ2-2, with TRBD1 matching over 10 bases. The junction had 17 bases not matched to a gene; V was cut back by 6 bases and J by 1 base. Germline values: CDR1 MNHEY, CDR2 SVGEGT. CDR3 size: 20 residues. CDR3 sequence: CASSFLMTGGADLNTGELFF. In nucleotides, the CDR3 is TGTGCCAGCAGCTTTCTTATGACAGGGGGCGCTGACTTGAACACCGGGGAGCTGTTTTTT.

CDR3 region: CASSWTGFSGANVLTF. CDR3 bases: TGTGCCAGCAGTTGGACAGGGTTTTCTGGGGCCAACGTCCTGACTTTC. V gene TRBV27 combines with J gene TRBJ2-6; 8 positions match TRBD1. There are 16 residues in the CDR3. Trimming cost V 4 bases and J 1 base; bases outside gene matches: 3. Germline assignment: CDR1 MNHEY and CDR2 SMNVEV (reference sequence).

This chain links TRBV7-3 with TRBJ2-1; D gene unclear. Germline CDR1 SGHTA, CDR2 FQGTGA. The CDR3 has 14 amino acids. V was cut by 5 bases and J by 8 bases, with 16 bases left in between. As DNA, the CDR3 is TGTGCCAGCAGCCACGCGGCCAACCGGGATGAGCAGTTCTTC. Encoded protein: CASSHAANRDEQFF.

V gene TRBV18 combines with J gene TRBJ2-3; D may be TRBD2 (5 bases). Trimming shortened V by 3 bases and J by 6 bases, and 22 bases separated the two germline ends. Germline CDR1 KGHSH, CDR2 LQKENI. The CDR3 runs to 17 residues. The CDR3 DNA follows: TGTGCCAGCTCACCTGAAAGGACTGCCGGCCGGGCCGATACGCAGTATTTT. Amino acids: CASSPERTAGRADTQYF. The entire variable domain, with the rest obtained from reference TRBV18 and TRBJ2-3, is as follows: NAGVMQNPRHLVRRRGQEARLRCSPMKGHSHVYWYRQLPEEGLKFMVYLQKENIIDESGMPKERFSAEFPKEGPSILRIQQVVRGDSAAYFCASSPERTAGRADTQYFGPGTRLTVL.

This CDR3 reads CAYLPGGSYEQYF. CDR3 nucleotides: TGTGCCTACCTACCCGGCGGCTCCTACGAGCAGTACTTC. The chain combines TRBV5-4 with TRBJ2-7; D not resolved. The germline CDR1 and CDR2 sequences are SGHNT and YYREEE (reference sequence). The V end lost 10 bases, the J end lost 0 bases, and 14 bases lay between the germline ends. CDR3 length: 13 residues.

V gene TRBV7-2 combines with J gene TRBJ1-5; D gene unclear. Germline V gene data show CDR1 as SGHTA and CDR2 as FQGNSA. This CDR3 has 14 amino acids. V was pared by 1 base and J by 2 bases, with 6 bases between. DNA of the CDR3: TGTGCCAGCAGCTTAGAGTCGGGCAATCAGCCCCAGCATTTT. Amino acid sequence: CASSLESGNQPQHF.

This CDR3 is CASSQASGGQPQHF. CDR3 bases: TGTGCCAGCAGCCAAGCTTCAGGTGGTCAGCCCCAGCATTTT. This chain joins TRBV3-1 (or the pseudogene TRBV3-2) and TRBJ1-5; no firm D call. V gave up 1 base and J gave up 6 bases, with 10 bases separating them. CDR1 LGHDT and CDR2 YNNKEL come from the germline V gene (reference sequence). The CDR3 runs 14 residues.

The rearrangement joins TRBV4-1 to TRBJ2-7; TRBD1 aligns across 7 bases. The CDR3 spans 15 residues. Per the germline V gene, CDR1 is MGHRA and CDR2 is YSYEKL. V was pared by 0 bases and J by 3 bases, with 5 bases of the junction left unmatched. CDR3 sequence (DNA): TGCGCCAGCAGCCAAGAGAGTGGACAGGACTACGAGCAGTACTTC. Protein product: CASSQESGQDYEQYF.

The CDR3 DNA reads TGTGCCAGCAGCCTTTTTGGCGGACAAGAGACCCAGTACTTC. This translates into CASSLFGGQETQYF. The chain uses TRBV3-1 (or the pseudogene TRBV3-2) and TRBJ2-5; the D is unclear. This CDR3 spans 14 amino acids. Trimming left V 4 bases short and J 2 bases short, with 11 bases between. CDR1 LGHDT and CDR2 YNNKEL come from the germline V gene (reference sequence).

The CDR3 nucleotides read TGCGCCAGCAGCTTCGGACAGACCCTGAACACTGAAGCTTTCTTT. Translating gives CASSFGQTLNTEAFF. The V and J genes are TRBV5-1 and TRBJ1-1; perhaps TRBD1 as D (6 bases). This CDR3 is built from 15 residues. With 2 bases removed from V and 0 bases from J, the gap between germline ends came to 11 bases. CDR1 and CDR2 from the germline V gene are SGHRS and YFSETQ.

The chain uses TRBV5-6 and TRBJ1-5; 9 nucleotides align to TRBD1. This CDR3 spans 15 amino acids. V was pared by 3 bases and J by 4 bases, with 5 bases of the junction left unmatched. From germline, CDR1 is SGHDT and CDR2 YYEEEE. The CDR3: CASSSRTGVNQPQHF. The CDR3 DNA sequence: TGTGCCAGCAGCTCGCGGACAGGGGTGAATCAGCCCCAGCATTTT.

This clone was recorded only once. The gene calls are TRBV29-1 and TRBJ2-5; D may be TRBD2 (6 bases). The CDR3 totals 17 residues. CDR1 SQVTM and CDR2 ANQGSEA come from the germline V gene. The V gene lost 3 bases and the J gene lost 1 base, with 21 bases spanning the gap. CDR3 sequence reads: CSVEKLRWTGAQETQYF. The CDR3 DNA reads as TGCAGCGTTGAGAAATTGAGGTGGACGGGAGCCCAAGAGACCCAGTACTTC.

V and J are TRBV3-1 (or the pseudogene TRBV3-2) and TRBJ2-5; D is uncertain. CDR3 length: 15 amino acids. The V end was cut by 0 bases, the J end by 6 bases, with 14 bases between. Germline lookup yields CDR1 LGHDT and CDR2 YNNKEL (reference sequence). CDR3 in amino acids: CASSQDLGGLKTQYF. The CDR3 nucleotides are TGTGCCAGCAGCCAAGATCTAGGCGGTTTGAAGACCCAGTACTTC.

The chain carries TRBV3-1 (or the pseudogene TRBV3-2) and TRBJ1-2; 7 bases fit TRBD1. V shed 4 bases, J shed 6 bases, and the junction held 8 bases outside the gene matches. The CDR3 covers 14 residues. The V gene's germline CDR1 is LGHDT and CDR2 YNNKEL (reference sequence). CDR3 region: CASSPLEGANGYTF. CDR3 coding DNA: TGTGCCAGCAGCCCGTTGGAGGGGGCGAATGGCTACACCTTC.

The chain has TRBV2 and TRBJ2-3; D might be TRBD2 (5 bases). V gave up 4 bases and J gave up 0 bases, with 11 bases separating them. Germline CDR1 is SNHLY and CDR2 is FYNNEI. The CDR3 consists of 15 residues. CDR3 sequence reads: CASSGTYSSTDTQYF. The CDR3 DNA sequence: TGTGCCAGCAGTGGGACTTATTCTAGCACAGATACGCAGTATTTT. The complete variable domain, with remaining parts taken from reference TRBV2 and TRBJ2-3, reads EPEVTQTPSHQVTQMGQEVILRCVPISNHLYFYWYRQILGQKVEFLVSFYNNEISEKSEIFDDQFSVERPDGSNFTLKIRSTKLEDSAMYFCASSGTYSSTDTQYFGPGTRLTVL.

The chain recombines TRBV30 with TRBJ1-1, with 9 nucleotides matching TRBD1. Losses at the gene ends were 1 base for V and 10 bases for J; bases not matched to a gene: 4. The CDR3 sequence is 12 residues long. Germline assignment: CDR1 GTSNPN and CDR2 SVGIG (reference sequence). In DNA, the CDR3 is TGTGCCTGGAGTGAAACAGGGGGCGCAGCTTTCTTT. Protein sequence: CAWSETGGAAFF.